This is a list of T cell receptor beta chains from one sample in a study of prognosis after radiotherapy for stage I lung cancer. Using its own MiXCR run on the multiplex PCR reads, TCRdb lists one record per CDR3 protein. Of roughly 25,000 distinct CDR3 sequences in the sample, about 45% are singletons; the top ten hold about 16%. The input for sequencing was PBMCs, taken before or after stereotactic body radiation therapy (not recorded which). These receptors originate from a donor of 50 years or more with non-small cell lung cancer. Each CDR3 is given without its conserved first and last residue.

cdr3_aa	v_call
ASSRILAGGGNEQF	TRBV4-3
ASSQVISTGGGYT	TRBV4-2
ASIPENTGELL	TRBV6-1
ASQRDNWYEQY	TRBV6-1
SVRGTGTYGYT	TRBV29-1
ASSQSGTRETQY	TRBV4-1
ASKSGNSPLH	TRBV28
ASSLGAVTDTQY	TRBV7-6
ASSPRTGTGVGATNEKLF	TRBV28
ASTGQGTDTQY	TRBV19
ASSLDLGLPQGGGYT	TRBV5-6
SARGIGAAGEIPQETKY	TRBV20-1
ASSFRTGEQY	TRBV6-2/TRBV6-3
AISDPPYEQY	TRBV10-3
ATSSGTGTSEQY	TRBV24-1
ASSVTSGKIVYEQY	TRBV6-2/TRBV6-3
ASSYGGTHTYEQY	TRBV6-5
ASSEARANSPLH	TRBV2
ASSMGQGARGYT	TRBV5-4
ASSFGGGHNEQF	TRBV12-3/TRBV12-4
ASTGRGGITGELF	TRBV2
ASSFRDTSYEQY	TRBV27
ASGGGSLIEQY	TRBV6-2/TRBV6-3
ASSFTLTGYNTGELF	TRBV11-2
ASSLDGGNTGELF	TRBV5-1
ASTPETLSYNEQF	TRBV28
ASSGGVTGNTIY	TRBV27
SARILGPSEAF	TRBV20-1
ASLSAAFTGNTIY	TRBV19
ASSPTGQNYGYT	TRBV7-8
ASSLGTGATGELF	TRBV5-1
ASRYDRVGYQETQY	TRBV5-5
SAEGQGMGGYT	TRBV20-1
ASSTGLNQPQH	TRBV10-2
ASSSEGGGISPLH	TRBV7-8
SARVFGGDTEAF	TRBV20-1
SSSYPGGNHPQH	TRBV6-9
SASEDGLAGPEY	TRBV20-1
ASSQGGEIYNEQF	TRBV4-2
ASSHPSWGVYGTDTDTQY	TRBV28
ASSTPTGVGNQPQH	TRBV19
ASSFGYRARNIQY	TRBV27